Included here is one T cell receptor (beta chain) sequence, with context. This same CDR3 is encoded by further DNA sequences in the sample. CDR1 SQVTM and CDR2 ANQGSEA come from the germline V gene. CDR3 length: 16 residues. Germline trimming cut 6 bases from V and 4 bases from J; bases unmatched to any gene: 14. The PCR used 60 Vbeta and 13 Jbeta primers. The protocol was immunoSEQ multiplex PCR, while the TCRdb copy is restricted to in-frame clones and leaves out a portion. The data show around 100,000 clones, roughly a tenth seen once. The data derive from a study of cytomegalovirus exposure and HLA in healthy donors. Study details: About 85 million unique TCRs from HLA-typed donors were held in an early release of data.

Sequencing used PBMCs. The TCR was taken from a man aged 35 to 55 in good health and CMV-seropositive. The rearrangement joins TRBV29-1 to TRBJ1-1; 10 bases map to TRBD1. In nucleotides, the CDR3 is TGCAGCGTCAAAACTGGGACAGGGGTCGGGGGCACTGAAGCTTTCTTT. Amino acid sequence: CSVKTGTGVGGTEAFF.